This section outlines one T cell receptor beta chain sequence together with its context. This clone has a single count. What this receptor recognizes is not known. No qualities accompany the bases; no much larger clone lies one base away. Another Seattle source contributed samples from volunteer blood donors who had recovered from COVID-19. The collaborating institutions used their own protocols to collect whole blood in K2EDTA tubes. For TCRbeta analysis, collaborators shipped samples as frozen whole blood, isolated PBMCs, or DNA extracted from either of those sample types. The sample is drawn from a study of blood T cell repertoires in COVID-19 (dated by TCRdb to the early 2020s). Study-wide context: Samples covering the acute and convalescent phases of COVID-19 were provided by collaborators in the United States, Italy and Spain. The repertoires were released in a freely available public database meant as a resource for research on the immune response to SARS-CoV-2. A de-identified subject ID, COVID-19 status, age in years and sex were almost always included in the sample metadata. The prospective study material was composed of cDNA or gDNA derived from T cells, B-cell-depleted T cells, or PBMCs. Samples came from the ongoing ImmuneRACE study (first 160 participants) plus 1,254 subjects from 6 global collaborators. Where available, HLA class I and class II types were taken from metadata supplied by the sample provider and were not determined by assay-based typing. Subjects who had been exposed to COVID-19, were actively infected with it, or had recovered from it provided the deeply sampled blood TCRbeta repertoires that made up the dataset. General study outcomes and caveats: The amount of clinical and demographic metadata varied by source and participant and was provided uncurated.

The immunoSEQ Assay, a bias-controlled multiplex PCR, was used to amplify TCRbeta CDR3 regions from genomic DNA. The original methods were these. Nucleated cell counts per sample were estimated from amplification of reference gene primers within the assay. To quantify the absolute abundance of each unique TCRbeta CDR3 rearrangement, sequence reads were collapsed and filtered. For each sample, productive Simpson clonality was calculated by taking the square root of Simpson's diversity index across productive rearrangements. The source is immuneACCESS, and TCRdb retained only in-frame sequences with V and J called. Part of the clones is not carried over; for the studies checked, unresolved V genes explain less than half of this, and the remainder is unexplained. Clonal size and the V and J genes are those of that table, whereas D and trimming came from the DNA. For this sample the table gives some 300,000 clones, of which approximately 88% were detected only once. In total, the top ten clones hold approximately 7.2% of the sample.

The clonotype comes from a woman aged 25 to 39 who had recovered from COVID-19. The sequenced sample was peripheral blood.

The CDR3 region has the sequence CASSTSGTPGETQYF. The nucleotides read TGTGCCAGCAGCACCAGCGGGACCCCCGGTGAGACCCAGTACTTC. The chain joins TRBV9 to TRBJ2-5, with TRBD2 matching 7 junction bases. Including cysteine and phenylalanine, the CDR3 has 15 amino acids. Only the CDR3 portion is preserved as DNA: 45 bases, with reading frame beginning at the first base. Unmatched junction bases come to 11, with V trimmed by 4 bases and J by 5 bases. CDR1 SGDLS and CDR2 YYNGEE were looked up in the germline V gene.